A selection of T cell receptor beta chains follows, all from one sample in a study of blood T cell repertoires in COVID-19. The repertoire was sequenced with immunoSEQ multiplex PCR; TCRdb's copy has only in-frame clones and lacks some. The sample contains 350,000 or so clones, around 88% of which appear only once. Sequenced material: peripheral blood. These receptors all come from a woman in her twenties or thirties with COVID-19, enrolled during active disease. CDR3s include the opening cysteine and the closing phenylalanine or tryptophan. The order of the fields is V gene, clone size, J gene, D gene, CDR3 DNA, CDR3 protein. A D gene is named only where the DNA matches it firmly. Clone size is shown for a subset of rows, as once, few, many or a class of expanded clone.

v_call: TRBV9
clone_size: NA
j_call: TRBJ1-4
d_call: TRBD1
cdr3_nt: TGTGCCAGCAATCAGGGGGCCCCAAGGGAAAAACTGTTTTTT
cdr3_aa: CASNQGAPREKLFF

v_call: TRBV6-5
clone_size: NA
j_call: TRBJ1-2
d_call: NA
cdr3_nt: TGTGCCAGCACTTCCGGGGGATATGTCCCATTGGACACCTTC
cdr3_aa: CASTSGGYVPLDTF

v_call: TRBV10-2
clone_size: NA
j_call: TRBJ2-5
d_call: TRBD2
cdr3_nt: TGCGCCAGCCGGAGACTAGCGGGGGGCCGCATTAGGGAGACCCAGTACTTC
cdr3_aa: CASRRLAGGRIRETQYF

v_call: TRBV6-6
clone_size: NA
j_call: TRBJ1-5
d_call: NA
cdr3_nt: TGTGCCAGCACCGAACCCCTCTATAGCAATCAGCCCCAGCATTTT
cdr3_aa: CASTEPLYSNQPQHF

v_call: TRBV4-1
clone_size: NA
j_call: TRBJ1-2
d_call: NA
cdr3_nt: TGCGCCAGCAGCAGCCCAGGGAATGGCTACACCTTC
cdr3_aa: CASSSPGNGYTF

v_call: TRBV4-2
clone_size: NA
j_call: TRBJ1-2
d_call: NA
cdr3_nt: TGTGCCAGCAGCCAAGAAGAGGGCACCATATATTATGGCTACACCTTC
cdr3_aa: CASSQEEGTIYYGYTF

v_call: TRBV9
clone_size: once
j_call: TRBJ2-7
d_call: TRBD1
cdr3_nt: TGTGCCAGCAGCGTAGGAGGGGGCAGGGACGAGCAGTACTTC
cdr3_aa: CASSVGGGRDEQYF

v_call: TRBV4-1
clone_size: NA
j_call: TRBJ1-3
d_call: NA
cdr3_nt: TGCGCCAGCAGCCACCCGGTCTTCGGAAACACCATATATTTT
cdr3_aa: CASSHPVFGNTIYF

v_call: TRBV6-1
clone_size: NA
j_call: TRBJ1-3
d_call: TRBD1
cdr3_nt: TGTGCCAGCAGTGAAGAGCCGTGGGCAGGGGGCAACTCTGGAAACACCATATATTTT
cdr3_aa: CASSEEPWAGGNSGNTIYF

v_call: TRBV24-1
clone_size: once
j_call: TRBJ2-1
d_call: TRBD1
cdr3_nt: TGTGCCACCAGTGATCCAGGGGGAAGGGGGCTAAAGCAGTTCTTC
cdr3_aa: CATSDPGGRGLKQFF

v_call: TRBV7-8
clone_size: once
j_call: TRBJ1-5
d_call: NA
cdr3_nt: TGTGCCAGCAGCCCCAACACCATTTCCTATCAGCCCCAGCATTTT
cdr3_aa: CASSPNTISYQPQHF

v_call: TRBV5-4
clone_size: NA
j_call: TRBJ2-1
d_call: NA
cdr3_nt: TGTGCCAGCAGTTTAGACTCCAATGAGCAGTTCTTC
cdr3_aa: CASSLDSNEQFF

v_call: TRBV4-3
clone_size: NA
j_call: TRBJ2-3
d_call: NA
cdr3_nt: TGCGCCAGCAGCCAAGATTTTCGGCTAGCGACAGATACGCAGTATTTT
cdr3_aa: CASSQDFRLATDTQYF

v_call: TRBV6-6
clone_size: NA
j_call: TRBJ1-2
d_call: NA
cdr3_nt: TGTGCCAGCAGTCGAAACCCCGGGACAACTATCAACTATGGCTACACCTTC
cdr3_aa: CASSRNPGTTINYGYTF

v_call: TRBV6-5
clone_size: NA
j_call: TRBJ2-2
d_call: NA
cdr3_nt: TGTGCCAGCAGTTATGAGACTATAGGCACCGGGGAGCTGTTTTTT
cdr3_aa: CASSYETIGTGELFF

v_call: TRBV6-1
clone_size: NA
j_call: TRBJ1-5
d_call: TRBD1
cdr3_nt: TGTGCCAGCAGTAAAGGGACAGGTAGGAGAGACAATCAGCCCCAGCATTTT
cdr3_aa: CASSKGTGRRDNQPQHF

v_call: TRBV7-2
clone_size: NA
j_call: TRBJ1-2
d_call: NA
cdr3_nt: TGTGCCAGCAGCGCGCAGGGGCACAGCTATGGCTACACCTTC
cdr3_aa: CASSAQGHSYGYTF

v_call: TRBV5-1
clone_size: once
j_call: TRBJ2-5
d_call: NA
cdr3_nt: TGCGCCAGCAGCTCCCGCGCGGGGGCACTCCAAGAGACCCAGTACTTC
cdr3_aa: CASSSRAGALQETQYF

v_call: TRBV11-2
clone_size: NA
j_call: TRBJ2-1
d_call: NA
cdr3_nt: TGTGCCAGCAGCGTGCGGGGGCGGGGACGGTACAATGAGCAGTTCTTC
cdr3_aa: CASSVRGRGRYNEQFF

v_call: TRBV5-5
clone_size: NA
j_call: TRBJ1-5
d_call: NA
cdr3_nt: TGTGCCAGCAGCCCCGTACTGAATCAGCCCCAGCATTTT
cdr3_aa: CASSPVLNQPQHF

v_call: TRBV6-1
clone_size: NA
j_call: TRBJ1-1
d_call: TRBD1
cdr3_nt: TGTGCCAGCAGTGAAGGGGTCTTCCAGGGGGATGGGGACACTGAAGCTTTCTTT
cdr3_aa: CASSEGVFQGDGDTEAFF

v_call: TRBV11-1
clone_size: NA
j_call: TRBJ2-2
d_call: NA
cdr3_nt: TGTGCCAGCAGCAAGGGGCTCACCGGGGAGCTGTTTTTT
cdr3_aa: CASSKGLTGELFF

v_call: TRBV12-3/TRBV12-4
clone_size: once
j_call: TRBJ1-1
d_call: NA
cdr3_nt: TGTGCCAGCAGTCGTTCCGGGAACACTGAAGCTTTCTTT
cdr3_aa: CASSRSGNTEAFF

v_call: TRBV10-3
clone_size: once
j_call: TRBJ1-5
d_call: NA
cdr3_nt: TGTGCCATCAGTCCCGGGGTCAATCAGCCCCAGCATTTT
cdr3_aa: CAISPGVNQPQHF

v_call: TRBV4-1
clone_size: NA
j_call: TRBJ1-5
d_call: NA
cdr3_nt: TGCGCCAGCAGCCAAGACGGACAGTACAATCAGCCCCAGCATTTT
cdr3_aa: CASSQDGQYNQPQHF

v_call: TRBV5-4
clone_size: NA
j_call: TRBJ2-2
d_call: NA
cdr3_nt: TGTGCCAGCAGCTCCCCAACTAGAAGGGAGCTGTTTTTT
cdr3_aa: CASSSPTRRELFF

v_call: TRBV18
clone_size: NA
j_call: TRBJ2-3
d_call: NA
cdr3_nt: TGTGCCAGCTCACGAAATGACAACACAGATACGCAGTATTTT
cdr3_aa: CASSRNDNTDTQYF

v_call: TRBV5-1
clone_size: NA
j_call: TRBJ1-3
d_call: NA
cdr3_nt: TGCGCCAGCAGCTTGGATCAGGCGTCTGGAAACACCATATATTTT
cdr3_aa: CASSLDQASGNTIYF

v_call: TRBV5-1
clone_size: NA
j_call: TRBJ1-3
d_call: NA
cdr3_nt: TGCGCCAGCAGCTTGAACCCCCCAGACAGGACCTCTGGAAACACCATATATTTT
cdr3_aa: CASSLNPPDRTSGNTIYF

v_call: TRBV2
clone_size: NA
j_call: TRBJ1-5
d_call: NA
cdr3_nt: TGTGCCAGCAGTGAATTTATACGAGGGCCCCAGCATTTT
cdr3_aa: CASSEFIRGPQHF

v_call: TRBV7-2
clone_size: NA
j_call: TRBJ2-6
d_call: NA
cdr3_nt: TGTGCCAGCAGCAGACTGGAGAGCGTCCTGACTTTC
cdr3_aa: CASSRLESVLTF

v_call: TRBV4-1
clone_size: NA
j_call: TRBJ1-4
d_call: TRBD1
cdr3_nt: TGCGCCAGCAGCAAAAGGGGACAGTCTGATGAAAAACTGTTTTTT
cdr3_aa: CASSKRGQSDEKLFF

v_call: TRBV30
clone_size: NA
j_call: TRBJ1-2
d_call: NA
cdr3_nt: TGTGCCTGGAGGGCAGGACTCCTTGGCTACACCTTC
cdr3_aa: CAWRAGLLGYTF

v_call: TRBV9
clone_size: NA
j_call: TRBJ2-7
d_call: TRBD2
cdr3_nt: TGTGCCAGCAGCGCCCATCCCGGGACTAGCCCGCCGTACGAGCAGTACTTC
cdr3_aa: CASSAHPGTSPPYEQYF

v_call: TRBV18
clone_size: NA
j_call: TRBJ2-1
d_call: NA
cdr3_nt: TGTGCCAGCTCACCACCTTCGGTCTCCTACAATGAGCAGTTCTTC
cdr3_aa: CASSPPSVSYNEQFF

v_call: TRBV7-2
clone_size: NA
j_call: TRBJ2-5
d_call: NA
cdr3_nt: TGTGCCAGCAGCTTAGCCGCACCCCGGGAGACCCAGTACTTC
cdr3_aa: CASSLAAPRETQYF

v_call: TRBV19
clone_size: NA
j_call: TRBJ1-1
d_call: NA
cdr3_nt: TGTGCCAGTACCGTCCCCGGGGGGAGGAACACTGAAGCTTTCTTT
cdr3_aa: CASTVPGGRNTEAFF

v_call: TRBV10-2
clone_size: NA
j_call: TRBJ2-5
d_call: TRBD2
cdr3_nt: TGCGCCAGCAGTGACGGGAGCGGGGGAGGAGAGACCCAGTACTTC
cdr3_aa: CASSDGSGGGETQYF

v_call: TRBV12-3/TRBV12-4
clone_size: once
j_call: TRBJ1-1
d_call: TRBD1
cdr3_nt: TGTCCTCTCCGCAGGGGGCAGAACACTGAAGCTTTCTTT
cdr3_aa: CPLRRGQNTEAFF

v_call: TRBV7-2
clone_size: NA
j_call: TRBJ2-1
d_call: NA
cdr3_nt: TGTGCCAGCAGCCCAGCCGTAGCCCGACAGTTCTTC
cdr3_aa: CASSPAVARQFF

v_call: TRBV12-3/TRBV12-4
clone_size: NA
j_call: TRBJ1-5
d_call: NA
cdr3_nt: TGTGCCAGCAGCGAACAGGAAATACAGCCCCAGCATTTT
cdr3_aa: CASSEQEIQPQHF

v_call: TRBV11-1
clone_size: NA
j_call: TRBJ2-5
d_call: NA
cdr3_nt: TGTGCCAGCAGCTCCTTGGCTGGGGCAGGTAAAGAGACCCAGTACTTC
cdr3_aa: CASSSLAGAGKETQYF